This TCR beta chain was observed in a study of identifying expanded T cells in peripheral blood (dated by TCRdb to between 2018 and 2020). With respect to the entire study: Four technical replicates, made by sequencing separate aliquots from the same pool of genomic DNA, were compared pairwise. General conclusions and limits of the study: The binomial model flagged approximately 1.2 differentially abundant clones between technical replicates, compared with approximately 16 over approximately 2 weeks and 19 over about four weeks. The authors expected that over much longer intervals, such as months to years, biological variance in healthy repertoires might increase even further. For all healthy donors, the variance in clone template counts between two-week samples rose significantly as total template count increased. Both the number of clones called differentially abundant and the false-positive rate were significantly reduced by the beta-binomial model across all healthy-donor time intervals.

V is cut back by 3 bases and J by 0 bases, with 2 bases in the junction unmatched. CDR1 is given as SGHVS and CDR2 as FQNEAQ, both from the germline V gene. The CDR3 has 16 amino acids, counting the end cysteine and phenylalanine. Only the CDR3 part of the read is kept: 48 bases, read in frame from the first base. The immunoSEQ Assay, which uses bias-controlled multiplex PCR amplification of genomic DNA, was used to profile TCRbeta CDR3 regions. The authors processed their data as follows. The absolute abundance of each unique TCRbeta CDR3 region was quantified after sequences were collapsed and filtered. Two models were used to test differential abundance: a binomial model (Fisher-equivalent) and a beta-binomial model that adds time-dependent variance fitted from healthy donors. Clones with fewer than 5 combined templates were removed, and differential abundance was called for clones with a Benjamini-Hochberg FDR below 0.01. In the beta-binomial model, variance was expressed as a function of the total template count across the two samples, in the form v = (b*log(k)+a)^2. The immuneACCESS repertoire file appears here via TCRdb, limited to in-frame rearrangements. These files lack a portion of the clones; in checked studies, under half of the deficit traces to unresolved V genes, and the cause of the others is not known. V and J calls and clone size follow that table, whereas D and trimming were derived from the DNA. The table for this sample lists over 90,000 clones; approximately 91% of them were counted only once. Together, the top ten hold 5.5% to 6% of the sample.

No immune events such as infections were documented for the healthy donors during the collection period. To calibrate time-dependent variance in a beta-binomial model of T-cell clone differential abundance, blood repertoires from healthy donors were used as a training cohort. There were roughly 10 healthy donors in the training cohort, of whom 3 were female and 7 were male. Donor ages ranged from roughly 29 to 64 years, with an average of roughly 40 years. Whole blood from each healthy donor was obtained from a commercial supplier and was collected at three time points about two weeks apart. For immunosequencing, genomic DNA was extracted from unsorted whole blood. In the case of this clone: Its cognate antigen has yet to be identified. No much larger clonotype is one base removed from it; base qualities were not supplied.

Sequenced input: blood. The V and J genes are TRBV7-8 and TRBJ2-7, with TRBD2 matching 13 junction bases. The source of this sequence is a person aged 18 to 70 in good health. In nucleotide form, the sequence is TGTGCCAGCAGCTTGGGACTAGCGGGGTTCTCCTACGAGCAGTACTTC. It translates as CASSLGLAGFSYEQYF.